The rows below give T cell receptor beta chains drawn from one sample of a study of blood T cell repertoires in COVID-19. TCRdb keeps only in-frame clones here, not all; method: immunoSEQ multiplex PCR. The sample lists under 200,000 clones, roughly 82% occurring once. The sample comprised peripheral blood. The receptors were sampled from a woman aged 55 to 70 with COVID-19, enrolled during active disease. CDR3s leave out the opening cysteine and the closing phenylalanine or tryptophan. The order of the fields is J gene, V gene, CDR3 protein.

TRBJ2-7 TRBV7-3 ASSPEADSYEQY
TRBJ2-2 TRBV9 ASSVAPGTSGNTGELF
TRBJ1-1 TRBV28 ASSQGTDEAF
TRBJ1-2 TRBV14 ASSQDEVTEKERGYT
TRBJ1-5 TRBV6-4 ASSQEGDQPQH
TRBJ1-4 TRBV15 ATSRDSGVETNEKLF
TRBJ1-2 TRBV19 ASSRDFYGYT
TRBJ2-5 TRBV2 ASSPTSGQETQY
TRBJ1-1 TRBV2 ASMGLTIPDTEAF
TRBJ2-7 TRBV10-3 AISVRSAGRSSSYEQY
TRBJ2-2 TRBV7-2 ASSLQGGNGELF
TRBJ1-2 TRBV6-4 ASSETGRSGYT
TRBJ2-3 TRBV4-3 ASSQATGGSSTDTQY
TRBJ2-7 TRBV18 ASSPTGDSYEQY
TRBJ1-5 TRBV6-2/TRBV6-3 ASSLRGAEVDQPQH
TRBJ1-2 TRBV18 ASSPAGQTNYGYT
TRBJ2-7 TRBV6-2/TRBV6-3 ASSSPGQNYEQY